This T cell receptor (beta chain) was retrieved from a study of T cells in Graves' hyperthyroidism and ophthalmopathy. RNA transcripts gave rise to amplified TCR beta CDR3 regions. HTBI primers were employed in a first-round RT-PCR of the TCR CDR3. A single record per CDR3 protein comes from TCRdb applying MiXCR to the multiplex PCR reads. The repertoire consists of more than 300,000 distinct CDR3 sequences, with approximately 13% occurring once and the leading ten covering 20% to 25%. A remark on this clonotype: Its antigen remains unidentified.

Trimming took 0 bases from V and 4 from J; bases not matched to a gene: 4. Germline assignment: CDR1 SGHAT and CDR2 FQNNGV. The CDR3 is 15 residues long. Points from the study as a whole: Prediction of ophthalmopathy progression came a median approximately 6 months pre-onset.

The sample taken for sequencing was blood. This rearrangement joins TRBV11-2 to TRBJ2-7; 9 bases map to TRBD1. The receptor comes from a woman in her 30s with Graves' hyperthyroidism. The chain's CDR3 is CASSLDPGQGYEQYF. The CDR3 DNA sequence: TGTGCCAGCAGCTTAGATCCCGGACAGGGGTACGAGCAGTACTTC.